The entry below describes one T cell receptor beta chain. Its antigen is not known. The data were taken from a study of T cells in narcolepsy. Assay: immunoSEQ multiplex PCR; the TCRdb copy retains only in-frame clones and omits some. In the table there are some 32,000 clones, 79% of which are singletons. Germline-derived CDR1 and CDR2 are SEHNR and FQNEAQ (reference sequence). This CDR3 has 16 amino acids. V gave up 5 bases and J gave up 0 bases, with 16 bases separating them. General observations from the study: Autoreactive clone sequences were missing from some blood memory CD4+ repertoires.

The sequence came from a human donor in good health. The chain has TRBV7-9 and TRBJ1-1; the D is unclear. Sequencing input: memory (CD45RA-) CD4+ T cells from blood. Here the CDR3 DNA reads TGTGCCAGCAGCCCCCGTGGGAACCTTATGAACACTGAAGCTTTCTTT. Encoded protein: CASSPRGNLMNTEAFF.